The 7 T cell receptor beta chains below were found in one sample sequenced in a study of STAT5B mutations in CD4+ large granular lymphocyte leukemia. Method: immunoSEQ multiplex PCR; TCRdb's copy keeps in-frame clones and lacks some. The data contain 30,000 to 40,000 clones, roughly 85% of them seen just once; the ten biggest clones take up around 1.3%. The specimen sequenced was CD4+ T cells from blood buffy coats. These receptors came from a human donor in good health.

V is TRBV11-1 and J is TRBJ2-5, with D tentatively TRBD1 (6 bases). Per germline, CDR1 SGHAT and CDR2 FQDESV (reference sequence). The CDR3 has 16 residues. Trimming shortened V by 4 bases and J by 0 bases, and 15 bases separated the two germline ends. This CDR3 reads CASSSRTTGHQETQYF. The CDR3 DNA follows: TGTGCCAGCAGCTCCCGGACGACAGGACACCAAGAGACCCAGTACTTC.

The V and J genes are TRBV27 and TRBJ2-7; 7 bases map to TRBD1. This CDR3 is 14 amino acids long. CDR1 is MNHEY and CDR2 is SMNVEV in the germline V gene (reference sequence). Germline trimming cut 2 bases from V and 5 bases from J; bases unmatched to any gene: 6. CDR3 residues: CASSLGDRVHEQYF. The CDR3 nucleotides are TGTGCCAGCAGTTTAGGAGACAGGGTCCACGAGCAGTACTTC.

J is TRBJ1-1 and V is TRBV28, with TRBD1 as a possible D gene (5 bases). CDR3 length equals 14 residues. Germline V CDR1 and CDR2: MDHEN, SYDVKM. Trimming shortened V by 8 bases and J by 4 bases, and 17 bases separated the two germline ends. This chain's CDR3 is CASGEGPGGTEAFF. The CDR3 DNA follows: TGTGCCAGCGGTGAGGGGCCCGGGGGCACTGAAGCTTTCTTT.

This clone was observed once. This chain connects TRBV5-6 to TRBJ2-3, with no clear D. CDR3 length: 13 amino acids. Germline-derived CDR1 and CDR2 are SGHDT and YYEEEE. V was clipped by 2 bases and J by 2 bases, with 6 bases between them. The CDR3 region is CASSFGFTDTQYF. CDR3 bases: TGTGCCAGCAGCTTCGGGTTCACAGATACGCAGTATTTT.

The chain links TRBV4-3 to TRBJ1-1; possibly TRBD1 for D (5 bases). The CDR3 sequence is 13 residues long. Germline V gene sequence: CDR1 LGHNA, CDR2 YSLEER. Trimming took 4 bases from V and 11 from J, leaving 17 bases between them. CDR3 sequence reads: CASSRGTGDEAFF. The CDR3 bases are TGCGCCAGCAGCCGGGGGACGGGGGATGAGGCTTTCTTT.

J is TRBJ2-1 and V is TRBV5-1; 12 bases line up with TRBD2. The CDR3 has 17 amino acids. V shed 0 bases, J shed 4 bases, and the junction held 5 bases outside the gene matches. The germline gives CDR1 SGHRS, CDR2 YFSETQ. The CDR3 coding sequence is TGCGCCAGCAGCTTGGGAAGGCTAGCGGGAGGGTACAATGAGCAGTTCTTC. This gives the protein CASSLGRLAGGYNEQFF.

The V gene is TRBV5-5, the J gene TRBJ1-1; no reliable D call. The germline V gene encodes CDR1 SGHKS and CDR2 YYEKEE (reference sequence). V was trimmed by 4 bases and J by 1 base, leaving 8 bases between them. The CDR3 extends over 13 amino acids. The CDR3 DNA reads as TGTGCCAGCAGCCTAAACTGGAACACTGAAGCTTTCTTT. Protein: CASSLNWNTEAFF.